This TCR beta chain was identified during a study of T-cell memory formation after mild COVID-19 (dated by TCRdb to about 2021). In terms of the full investigation: TCR sequence clusters from the two donors were found to be largely donor specific. T-cell clones expanding and contracting after mild COVID-19 in a couple of donors were tracked by longitudinal TCRalpha and TCRbeta repertoire sequencing. Two young, previously healthy adult volunteers, one female and one male, were included in the cohort.

PBMCs were isolated by Ficoll-Paque density gradient centrifugation. CDR1 LGHDT and CDR2 YNNKEL are derived from the germline V gene (reference sequence). The junction carries 10 bases between V and J, which are trimmed by 5 bases and 3 bases respectively. CDR3 length: 13 amino acids, cysteine to phenylalanine. The sequence is cut down to CDR3 DNA, 39 bases in frame from base 1. In regard to this clonotype: Its antigen remains unidentified. No clone much larger than this one lies a single base away; base qualities are absent.

Instrument on record: Illumina NovaSeq 6000. TCRalpha and TCRbeta cDNA libraries were built by 5'RACE with constant-segment primers, adding sample barcodes and unique molecular identifiers. RNA was extracted from every sample with Trizol reagent. Amplification of the libraries took two PCR steps, and the second step added a second sample barcode plus Illumina TruSeq adapters. Libraries were sequenced on an Illumina NovaSeq with 2 x 150 bp paired-end reads. The paper's data handling went like this. Demultiplexing of reads and collapsing into UMI-guided consensus sequences were performed with migec v1.2.7. Using mixcr v2.1.11, the UMI consensuses were aligned to TRA and TRB V and J templates and assembled into clonotypes. Clonotypes were classified as expanded or contracted when called significant by both edgeR and NoisET, with noise models trained on biological replicates. For edgeR calls, a false discovery rate-adjusted p below 0.01 and a log2 fold-change threshold of 1 were applied. As an exploratory analysis of dynamics, max-normalized trajectories of the 1000 most abundant clonotypes were examined by PCA with hierarchical clustering. Separately sequenced CD4+ and CD8+ repertoires were used to assign a CD4 or CD8 phenotype to each responding clone. TCRdb applied fastp at Q25 and MiXCR to the public reads, then kept only in-frame beta chains. Rows merge per CDR3 protein into single entries with the most common DNA and genes. In this record, the V and J calls reflect TCRdb's handling and not the investigators' own analysis. In all, the sample holds about 420,000 distinct CDR3 sequences, and roughly a quarter of those were seen once. Around 13% of the sample lies in the top ten.

Summary of the overall study and its limitations: Some responding clones were detected in pre-infection memory, which suggested that pre-existing cross-reactive memory T cells had joined the SARS-CoV-2 response. From day 15 to 85, contracting clones showed balanced CD4/CD8 phenotypes, whereas a second wave of clones that expanded from day 15 to 37 leaned towards CD4+. Only two mild cases were covered by the study, and larger cohorts that include severe cases with pre-infection samples were considered necessary. Contracting CD4+ clones turned up mainly in the CM and EM memory subsets, whereas EMRA was where CD8+ clones were enriched. The second-wave clones that peaked on day 37 were not confirmed to be SARS-CoV-2 specific.

The chain was built from TRBV3-1 and TRBJ2-5; there is no confident call for the D gene. This sequence was found in an adult woman who had mild COVID-19 (a few samples of this study predate the infection). The sample titles of this study are shuffled in the database, so cell type and time point are left out; the donor was told from shared clones. The source material was PBMCs or a T cell subset sorted from them (not recorded which). The bases read TGTGCCAGCAGCTTTAACTTAGAAGAGACCCAGTACTTC. Its translation is CASSFNLEETQYF.